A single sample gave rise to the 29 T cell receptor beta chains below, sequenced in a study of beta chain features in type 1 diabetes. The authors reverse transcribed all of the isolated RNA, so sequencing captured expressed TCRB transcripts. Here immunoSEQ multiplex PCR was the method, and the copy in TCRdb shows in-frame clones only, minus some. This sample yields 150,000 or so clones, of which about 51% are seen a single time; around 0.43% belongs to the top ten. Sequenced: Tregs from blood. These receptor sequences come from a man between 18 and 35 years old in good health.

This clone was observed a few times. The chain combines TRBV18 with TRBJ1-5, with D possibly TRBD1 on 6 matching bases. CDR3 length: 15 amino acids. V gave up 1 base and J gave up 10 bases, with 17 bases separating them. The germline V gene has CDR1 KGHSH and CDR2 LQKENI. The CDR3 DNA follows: TGTGCCAGCTCACCACGAACAGGGAAATCATCTCCCCAGCATTTT. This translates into CASSPRTGKSSPQHF.

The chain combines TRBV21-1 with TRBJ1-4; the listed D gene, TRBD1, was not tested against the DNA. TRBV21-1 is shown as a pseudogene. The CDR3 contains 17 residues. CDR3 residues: CASSNAGQSLTNEKLFF. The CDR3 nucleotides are TGTGCCAGCAGCAACGCGGGACAGTCCCTCACTAATGAAAAACTGTTTTTT.

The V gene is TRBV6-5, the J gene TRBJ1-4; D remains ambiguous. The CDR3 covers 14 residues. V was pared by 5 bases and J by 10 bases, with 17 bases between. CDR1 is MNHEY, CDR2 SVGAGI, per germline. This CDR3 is CASSRTGGMGKLFF. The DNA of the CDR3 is TGTGCCAGCAGTCGTACGGGTGGTATGGGAAAACTGTTTTTT.

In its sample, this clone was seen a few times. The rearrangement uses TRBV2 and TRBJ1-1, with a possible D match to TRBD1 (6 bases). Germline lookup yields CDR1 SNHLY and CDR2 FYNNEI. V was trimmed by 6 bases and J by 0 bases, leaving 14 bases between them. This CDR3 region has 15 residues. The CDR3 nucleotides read TGTGCCAGCAGCCTTCGGACAGCTATGAACACTGAAGCTTTCTTT. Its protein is CASSLRTAMNTEAFF.

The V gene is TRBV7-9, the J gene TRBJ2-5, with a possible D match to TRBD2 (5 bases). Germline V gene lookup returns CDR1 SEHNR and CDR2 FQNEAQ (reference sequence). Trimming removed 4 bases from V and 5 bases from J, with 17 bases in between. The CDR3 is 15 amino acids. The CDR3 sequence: CASSSPSHGVETQYF. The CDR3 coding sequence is TGTGCCAGCAGCTCCCCGAGCCACGGGGTGGAGACCCAGTACTTC.

The CDR3 nucleotides read TGTGCCAGTAAGTTCCACGGGGAAAACACTGAAGCTTTCTTT. This encodes CASKFHGENTEAFF. The chain carries TRBV19 and TRBJ1-1; D is undetermined. V shed 7 bases and J shed 2 bases, with 14 bases lying between them. Germline values: CDR1 LNHDA, CDR2 SQIVND (reference sequence). The length of the CDR3 is 14 residues.

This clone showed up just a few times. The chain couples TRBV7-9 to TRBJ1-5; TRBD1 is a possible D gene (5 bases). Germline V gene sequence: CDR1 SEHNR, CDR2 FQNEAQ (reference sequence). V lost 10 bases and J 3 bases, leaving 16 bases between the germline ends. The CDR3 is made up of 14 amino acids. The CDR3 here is CATRPQGFNQPQHF. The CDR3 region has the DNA TGTGCCACCAGACCCCAGGGTTTCAATCAGCCCCAGCATTTT.

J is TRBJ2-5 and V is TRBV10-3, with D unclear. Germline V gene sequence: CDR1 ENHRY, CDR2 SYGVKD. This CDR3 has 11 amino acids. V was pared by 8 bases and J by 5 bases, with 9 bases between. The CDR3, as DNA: TGTGCCATCGTCCGAGAGGAGACCCAGTACTTC. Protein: CAIVREETQYF.

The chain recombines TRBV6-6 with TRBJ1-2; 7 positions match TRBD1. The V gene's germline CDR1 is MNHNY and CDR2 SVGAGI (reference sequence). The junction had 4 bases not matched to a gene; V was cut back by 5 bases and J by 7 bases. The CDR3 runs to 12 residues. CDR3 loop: CASSQGGGGYTF. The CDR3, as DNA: TGTGCCAGCAGTCAAGGGGGCGGTGGCTACACCTTC.

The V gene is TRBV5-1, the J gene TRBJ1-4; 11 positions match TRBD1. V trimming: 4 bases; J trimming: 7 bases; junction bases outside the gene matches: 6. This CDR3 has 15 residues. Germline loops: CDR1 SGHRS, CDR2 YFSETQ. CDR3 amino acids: CASSKDRGLSEKLFF. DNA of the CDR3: TGCGCCAGCAGCAAGGACAGGGGGCTGAGTGAAAAACTGTTTTTT.

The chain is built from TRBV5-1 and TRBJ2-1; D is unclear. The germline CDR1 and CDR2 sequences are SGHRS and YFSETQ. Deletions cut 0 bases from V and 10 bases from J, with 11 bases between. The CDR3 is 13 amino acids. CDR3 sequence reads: CASSLALRGEQFF. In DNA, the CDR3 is TGCGCCAGCAGCTTGGCTTTACGCGGCGAGCAGTTCTTC.

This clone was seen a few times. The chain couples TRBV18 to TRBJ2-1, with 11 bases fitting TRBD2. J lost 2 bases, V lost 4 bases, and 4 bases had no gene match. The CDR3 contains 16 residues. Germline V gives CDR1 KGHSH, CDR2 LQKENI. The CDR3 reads CASSRELAGAYNEQFF. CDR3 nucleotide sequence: TGTGCCAGCTCACGAGAACTAGCGGGGGCCTACAATGAGCAGTTCTTC.

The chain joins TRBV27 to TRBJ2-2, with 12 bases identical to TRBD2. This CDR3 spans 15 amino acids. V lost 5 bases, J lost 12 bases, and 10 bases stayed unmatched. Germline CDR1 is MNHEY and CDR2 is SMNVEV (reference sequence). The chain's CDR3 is CASSPNRLAGVQLFF. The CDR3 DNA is TGTGCCAGCAGTCCGAACAGACTAGCGGGAGTACAGCTGTTTTTT.

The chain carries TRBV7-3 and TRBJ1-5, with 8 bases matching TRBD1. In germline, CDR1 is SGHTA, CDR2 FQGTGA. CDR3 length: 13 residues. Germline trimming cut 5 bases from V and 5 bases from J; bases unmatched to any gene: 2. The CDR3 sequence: CASSQDRDQPQHF. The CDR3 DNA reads TGTGCCAGCAGCCAGGACAGGGATCAGCCCCAGCATTTT.

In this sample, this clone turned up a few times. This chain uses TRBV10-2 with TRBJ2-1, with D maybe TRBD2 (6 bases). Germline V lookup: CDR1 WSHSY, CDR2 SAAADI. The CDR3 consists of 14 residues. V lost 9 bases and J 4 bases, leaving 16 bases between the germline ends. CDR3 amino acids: CASRTAGNYNEQFF. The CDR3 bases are TGCGCCAGTAGAACAGCGGGCAATTACAATGAGCAGTTCTTC.

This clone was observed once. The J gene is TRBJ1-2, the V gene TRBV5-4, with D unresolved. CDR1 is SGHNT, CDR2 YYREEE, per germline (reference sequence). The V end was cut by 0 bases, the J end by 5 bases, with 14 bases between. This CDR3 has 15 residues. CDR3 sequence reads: CASSLEGLFGYGYTF. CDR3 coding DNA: TGTGCCAGCAGCTTGGAAGGACTCTTTGGGTATGGCTACACCTTC.

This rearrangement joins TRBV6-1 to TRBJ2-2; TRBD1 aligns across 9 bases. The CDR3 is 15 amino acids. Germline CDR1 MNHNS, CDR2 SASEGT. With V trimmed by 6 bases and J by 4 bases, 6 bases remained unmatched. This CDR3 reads CASSRDRAITGELFF. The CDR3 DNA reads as TGTGCCAGCAGCCGGGACAGGGCAATCACCGGGGAGCTGTTTTTT.

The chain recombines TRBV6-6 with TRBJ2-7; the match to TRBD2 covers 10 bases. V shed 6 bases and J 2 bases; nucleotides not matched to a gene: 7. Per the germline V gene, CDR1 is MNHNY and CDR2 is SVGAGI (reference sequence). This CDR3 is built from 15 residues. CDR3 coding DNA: TGTGCCAGCAGCCGCCTAGCGGGGGAGCCCTACGAGCAGTACTTC. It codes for CASSRLAGEPYEQYF.

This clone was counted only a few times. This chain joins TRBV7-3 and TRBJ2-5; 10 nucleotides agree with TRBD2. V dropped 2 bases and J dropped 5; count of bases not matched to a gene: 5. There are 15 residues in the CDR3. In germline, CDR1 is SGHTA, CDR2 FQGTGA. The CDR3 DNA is TGTGCCAGCAGCTTAGGGACTAGCGCGGGGGAGACCCAGTACTTC. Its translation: CASSLGTSAGETQYF.

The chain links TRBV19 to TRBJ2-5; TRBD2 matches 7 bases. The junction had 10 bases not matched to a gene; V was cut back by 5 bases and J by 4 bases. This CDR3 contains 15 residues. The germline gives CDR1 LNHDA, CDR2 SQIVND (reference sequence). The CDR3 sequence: CASSVGLERGETQYF. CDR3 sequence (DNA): TGTGCCAGTAGTGTGGGCCTCGAGCGGGGAGAGACCCAGTACTTC.

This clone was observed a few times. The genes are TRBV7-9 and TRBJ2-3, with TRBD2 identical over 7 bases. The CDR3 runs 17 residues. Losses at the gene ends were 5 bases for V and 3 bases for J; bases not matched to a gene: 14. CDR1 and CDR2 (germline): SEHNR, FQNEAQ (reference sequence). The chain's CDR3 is CASSPWLAVEGTDTQYF. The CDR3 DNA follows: TGTGCCAGCAGCCCCTGGCTAGCGGTAGAAGGGACAGATACGCAGTATTTT.

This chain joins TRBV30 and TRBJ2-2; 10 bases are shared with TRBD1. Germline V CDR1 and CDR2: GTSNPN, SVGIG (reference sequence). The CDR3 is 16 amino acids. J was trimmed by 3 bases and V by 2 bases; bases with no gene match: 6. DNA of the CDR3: TGTGCCTGGAGTTCGTGGACAGGGGGGGACACCGGGGAGCTGTTTTTT. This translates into CAWSSWTGGDTGELFF. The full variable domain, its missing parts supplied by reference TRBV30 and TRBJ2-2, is SQTIHQWPATLVQPVGSPLSLECTVEGTSNPNLYWYRQAAGRGLQLLFYSVGIGQISSEVPQNLSASRPQDRQFILSSKKLLLSDSGFYLCAWSSWTGGDTGELFFGEGSRLTVL.

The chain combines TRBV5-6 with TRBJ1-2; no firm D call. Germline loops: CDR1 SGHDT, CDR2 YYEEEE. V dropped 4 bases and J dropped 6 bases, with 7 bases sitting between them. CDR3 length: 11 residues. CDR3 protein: CASSPENGYTF. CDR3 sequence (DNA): TGTGCCAGCAGCCCGGAGAATGGCTACACCTTC.

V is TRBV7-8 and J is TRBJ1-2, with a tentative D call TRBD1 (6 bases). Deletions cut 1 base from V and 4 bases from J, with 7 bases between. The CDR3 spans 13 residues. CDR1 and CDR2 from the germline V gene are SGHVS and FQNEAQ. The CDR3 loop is CASSLVQGYGYTF. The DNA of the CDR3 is TGTGCCAGCAGCTTAGTACAGGGCTATGGCTACACCTTC. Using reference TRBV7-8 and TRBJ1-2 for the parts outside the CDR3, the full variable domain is GAGVSQSPRYKVAKRGQDVALRCDPISGHVSLFWYQQALGQGPEFLTYFQNEAQLDKSGLPSDRFFAERPEGSVSTLKIQRTQQEDSAVYLCASSLVQGYGYTFGSGTRLTVV.

DNA of the CDR3: TGTGCCAGCAGGGGACAGGCCTTTGGTCCCCAGCATTTT. This sequence encodes CASRGQAFGPQHF. This chain links TRBV27 with TRBJ1-5; TRBD1 agrees at 8 bases. The J segment lost 10 bases and the V segment lost 6 bases, leaving 8 bases of the junction unmatched. The germline gives CDR1 MNHEY, CDR2 SMNVEV (reference sequence). The CDR3 spans 13 residues.

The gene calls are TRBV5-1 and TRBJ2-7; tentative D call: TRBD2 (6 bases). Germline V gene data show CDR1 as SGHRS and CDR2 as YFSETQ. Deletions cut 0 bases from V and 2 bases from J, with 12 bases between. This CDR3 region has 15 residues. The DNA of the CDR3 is TGCGCCAGCAGCTTGGACTTAGCGGAAGCCTACGAGCAGTACTTC. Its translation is CASSLDLAEAYEQYF.

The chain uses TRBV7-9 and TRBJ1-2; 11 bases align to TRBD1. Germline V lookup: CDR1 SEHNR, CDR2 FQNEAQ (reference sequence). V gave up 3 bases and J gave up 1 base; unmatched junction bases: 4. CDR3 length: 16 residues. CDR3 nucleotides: TGTGCCAGCAGCTTGGGACAGGGGGGGCTTAACTATGGCTACACCTTC. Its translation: CASSLGQGGLNYGYTF. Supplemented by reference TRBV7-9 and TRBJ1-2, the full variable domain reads DTGVSQNPRHKITKRGQNVTFRCDPISEHNRLYWYRQTLGQGPEFLTYFQNEAQLEKSRLLSDRFSAERPKGSFSTLEIQRTEQGDSAMYLCASSLGQGGLNYGYTFGSGTRLTVV.

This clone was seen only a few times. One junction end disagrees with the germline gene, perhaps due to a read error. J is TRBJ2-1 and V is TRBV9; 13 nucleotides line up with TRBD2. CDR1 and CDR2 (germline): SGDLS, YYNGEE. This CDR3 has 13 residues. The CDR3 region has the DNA TGTGCCAGCAGCGTAGGACTAGCGGGAGGCTGCGTCTTC. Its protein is CASSVGLAGGCVF.

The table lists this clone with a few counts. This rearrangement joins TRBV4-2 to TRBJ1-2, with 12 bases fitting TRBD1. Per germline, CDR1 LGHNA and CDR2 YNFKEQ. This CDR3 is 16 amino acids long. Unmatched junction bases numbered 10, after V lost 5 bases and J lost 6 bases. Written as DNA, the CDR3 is TGTGCCAGCAGCGACAACCGGGACAGGGGGCTCAATGGCTACACCTTC. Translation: CASSDNRDRGLNGYTF.